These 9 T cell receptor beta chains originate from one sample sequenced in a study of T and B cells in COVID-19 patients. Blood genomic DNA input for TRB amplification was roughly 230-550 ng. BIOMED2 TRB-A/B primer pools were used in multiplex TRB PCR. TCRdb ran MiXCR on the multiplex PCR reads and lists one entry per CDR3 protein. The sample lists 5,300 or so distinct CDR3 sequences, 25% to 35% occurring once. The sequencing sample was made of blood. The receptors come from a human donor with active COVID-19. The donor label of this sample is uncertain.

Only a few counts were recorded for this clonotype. CDR3 sequence: CASSLEPPRADTQYF. DNA of the CDR3: TGCGCCAGCAGCTTGGAACCCCCTAGGGCAGATACGCAGTATTTT. The genes are TRBV5-1 and TRBJ2-3; D not resolved. The CDR3 is 15 amino acids. Per germline, CDR1 SGHRS and CDR2 YFSETQ. V dropped 0 bases and J dropped 4 bases, with 12 bases sitting between them.

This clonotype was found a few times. The CDR3 region has the DNA TGTGCCAGCAGCTTGGGGACAGGGGGCGGCACTGAAGCTTTCTTT. Translation: CASSLGTGGGTEAFF. The chain combines TRBV12-3 or TRBV12-4 with TRBJ1-1; 12 nucleotides match TRBD1. The CDR3 covers 15 residues. The J segment lost 4 bases and the V segment lost 6 bases, leaving 6 bases of the junction unmatched.

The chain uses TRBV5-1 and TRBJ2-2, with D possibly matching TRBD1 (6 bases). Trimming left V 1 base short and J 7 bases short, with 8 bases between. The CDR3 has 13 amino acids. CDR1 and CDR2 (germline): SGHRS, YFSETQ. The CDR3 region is CASSLRGGGELFF. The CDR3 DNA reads TGCGCCAGCAGCTTGCGAGGGGGCGGGGAGCTGTTTTTT.

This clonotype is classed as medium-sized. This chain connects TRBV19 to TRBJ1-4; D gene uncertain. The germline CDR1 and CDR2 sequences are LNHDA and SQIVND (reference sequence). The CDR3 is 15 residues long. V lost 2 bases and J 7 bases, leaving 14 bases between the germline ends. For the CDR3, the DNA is TGTGCCAGTAGTATAAAGAGTCTGTACGTTGAAAAACTGTTTTTT. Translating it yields CASSIKSLYVEKLFF.

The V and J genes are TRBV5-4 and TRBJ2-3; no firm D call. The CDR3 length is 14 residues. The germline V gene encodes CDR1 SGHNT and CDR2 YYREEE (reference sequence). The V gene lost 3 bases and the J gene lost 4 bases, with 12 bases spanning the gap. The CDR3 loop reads CASSSQDWADTQYF. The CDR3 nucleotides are TGTGCCAGCAGCTCGCAAGATTGGGCAGATACGCAGTATTTT.

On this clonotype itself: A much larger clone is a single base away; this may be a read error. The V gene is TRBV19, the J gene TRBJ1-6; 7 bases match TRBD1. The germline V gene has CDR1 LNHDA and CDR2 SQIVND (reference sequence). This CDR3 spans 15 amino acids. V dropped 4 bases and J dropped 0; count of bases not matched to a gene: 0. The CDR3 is CASSTGGSYNSPLHF. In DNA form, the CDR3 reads TGTGCCAGTAGTACAGGGGGCTCCTATAATTCACCCCTCCACTTT.

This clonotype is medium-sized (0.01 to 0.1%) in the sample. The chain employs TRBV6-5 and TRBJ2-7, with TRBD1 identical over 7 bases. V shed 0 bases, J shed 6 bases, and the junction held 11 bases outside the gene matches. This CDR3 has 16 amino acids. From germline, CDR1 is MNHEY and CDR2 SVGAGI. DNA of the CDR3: TGTGCCAGCAGTTACTCGGGGCGCGAGGGGGCCAGCGAGCAGTACTTC. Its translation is CASSYSGREGASEQYF.

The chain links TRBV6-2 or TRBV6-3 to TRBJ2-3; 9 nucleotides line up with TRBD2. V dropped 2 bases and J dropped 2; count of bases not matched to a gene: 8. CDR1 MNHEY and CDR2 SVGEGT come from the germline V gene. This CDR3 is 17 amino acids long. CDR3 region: CASSYEASGVITDTQYF. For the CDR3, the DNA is TGTGCCAGCAGTTACGAGGCTAGCGGGGTGATCACAGATACGCAGTATTTT.

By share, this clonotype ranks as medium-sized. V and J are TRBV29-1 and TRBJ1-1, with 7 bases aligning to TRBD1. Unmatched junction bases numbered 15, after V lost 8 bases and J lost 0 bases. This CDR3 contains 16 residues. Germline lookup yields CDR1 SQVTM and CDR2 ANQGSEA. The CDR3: CSINRGSSLMNTEAFF. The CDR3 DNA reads TGCAGCATAAACAGGGGCTCGAGTCTGATGAACACTGAAGCTTTCTTT. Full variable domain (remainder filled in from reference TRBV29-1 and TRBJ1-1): SAVISQKPSRDICQRGTSLTIQCQVDSQVTMMFWYRQQPGQSLTLIATANQGSEATYESGFVIDKFPISRPNLTFSTLTVSNMSPEDSSIYLCSINRGSSLMNTEAFFGQGTRLTVV.